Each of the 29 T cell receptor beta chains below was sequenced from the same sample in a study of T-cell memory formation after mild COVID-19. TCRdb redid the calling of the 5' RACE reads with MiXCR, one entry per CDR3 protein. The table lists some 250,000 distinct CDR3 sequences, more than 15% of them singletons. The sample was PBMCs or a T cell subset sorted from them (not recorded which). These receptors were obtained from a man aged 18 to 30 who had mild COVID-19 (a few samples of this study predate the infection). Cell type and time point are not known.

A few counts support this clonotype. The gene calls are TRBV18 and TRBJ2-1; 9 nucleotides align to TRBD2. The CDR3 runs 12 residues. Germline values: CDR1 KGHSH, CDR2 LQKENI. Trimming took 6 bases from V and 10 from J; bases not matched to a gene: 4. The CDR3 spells CASSSAGGEQFF. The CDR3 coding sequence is TGTGCCAGCTCTTCTGCGGGAGGGGAGCAGTTCTTC.

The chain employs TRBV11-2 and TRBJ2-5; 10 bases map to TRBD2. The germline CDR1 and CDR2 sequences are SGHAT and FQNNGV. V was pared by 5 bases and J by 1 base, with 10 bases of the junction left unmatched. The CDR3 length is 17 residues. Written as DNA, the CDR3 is TGTGCCAGCAGCCCGTGGCGGCTAGCGGGGGCCCAAGAGACCCAGTACTTC. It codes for CASSPWRLAGAQETQYF.

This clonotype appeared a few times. This CDR3 is CASSANRDQPQHF. DNA for the CDR3: TGTGCCAGCAGCGCGAACAGGGATCAGCCCCAGCATTTT. V is TRBV7-2 and J is TRBJ1-5; possible D gene TRBD1, 6 bases. The germline V gene encodes CDR1 SGHTA and CDR2 FQGNSA. The CDR3 has 13 amino acids. The germline V and J ends were trimmed by 5 bases and 5 bases, with 10 bases remaining between them.

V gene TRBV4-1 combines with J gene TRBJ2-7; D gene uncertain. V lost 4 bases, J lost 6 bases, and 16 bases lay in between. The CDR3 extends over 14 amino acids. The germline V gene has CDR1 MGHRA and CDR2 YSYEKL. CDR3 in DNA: TGCGCCAGCAGCCCCCGCGTCAGCACTCTCGAGCAGTACGTC. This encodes CASSPRVSTLEQYV.

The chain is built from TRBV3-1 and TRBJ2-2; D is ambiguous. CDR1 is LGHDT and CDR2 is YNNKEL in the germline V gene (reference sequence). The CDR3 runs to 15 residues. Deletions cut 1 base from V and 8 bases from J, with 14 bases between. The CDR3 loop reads CASSQVGNPPGELFF. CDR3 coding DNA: TGTGCCAGCAGCCAAGTAGGGAACCCCCCTGGGGAGCTGTTTTTT.

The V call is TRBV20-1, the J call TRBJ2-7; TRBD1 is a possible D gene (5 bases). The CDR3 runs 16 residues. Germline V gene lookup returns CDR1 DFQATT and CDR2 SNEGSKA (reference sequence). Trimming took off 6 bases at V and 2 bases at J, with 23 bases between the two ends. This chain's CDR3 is CSARPRKTVRAYEQYF. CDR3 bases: TGCAGTGCCCGACCCCGAAAGACAGTAAGAGCCTACGAGCAGTACTTC.

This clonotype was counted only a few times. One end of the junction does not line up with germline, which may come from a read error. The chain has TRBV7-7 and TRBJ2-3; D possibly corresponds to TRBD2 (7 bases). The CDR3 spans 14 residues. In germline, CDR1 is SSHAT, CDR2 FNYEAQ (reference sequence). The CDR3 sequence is CASSGGGSTDTQYF. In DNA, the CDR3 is TGTGCTAGCAGCGGCGGGGGCAGCACAGATACGCAGTATTTT.

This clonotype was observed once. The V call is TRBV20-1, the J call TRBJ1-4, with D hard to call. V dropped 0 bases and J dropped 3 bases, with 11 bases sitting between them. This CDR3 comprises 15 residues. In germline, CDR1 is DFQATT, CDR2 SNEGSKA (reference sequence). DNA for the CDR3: TGCAGTGCTAGAGATCAGAGGGCCTCTAATGAAAAACTGTTTTTT. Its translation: CSARDQRASNEKLFF.

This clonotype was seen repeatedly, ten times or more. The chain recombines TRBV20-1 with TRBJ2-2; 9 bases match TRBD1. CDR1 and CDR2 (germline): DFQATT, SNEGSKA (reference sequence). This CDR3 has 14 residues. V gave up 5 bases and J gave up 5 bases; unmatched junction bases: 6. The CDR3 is CSAPRDRDTGELFF. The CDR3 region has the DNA TGCAGTGCTCCCAGGGACAGGGATACCGGGGAGCTGTTTTTT.

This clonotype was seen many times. The CDR3: CASSSTAGGGYTF. The CDR3 region has the DNA TGTGCCAGCAGCTCGACAGCCGGAGGAGGCTACACCTTC. This chain uses TRBV7-2 with TRBJ1-2, with D perhaps TRBD1 (5 bases). CDR3 length: 13 amino acids. V was pared by 4 bases and J by 8 bases, with 14 bases between. The germline V gene has CDR1 SGHTA and CDR2 FQGNSA.

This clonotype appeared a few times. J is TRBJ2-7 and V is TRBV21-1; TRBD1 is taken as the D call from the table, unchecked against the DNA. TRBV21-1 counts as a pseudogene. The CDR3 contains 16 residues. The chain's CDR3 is CASSTPSPTLTYEQYV. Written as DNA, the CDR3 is TGTGCCAGCAGCACCCCCTCGCCGACTTTAACCTACGAGCAGTACGTC.

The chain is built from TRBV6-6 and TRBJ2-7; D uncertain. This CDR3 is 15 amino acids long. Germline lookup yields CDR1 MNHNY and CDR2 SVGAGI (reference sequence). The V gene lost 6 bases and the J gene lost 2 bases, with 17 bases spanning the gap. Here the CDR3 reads CASSPLGRLTYEQYV. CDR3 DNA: TGTGCCAGCAGCCCACTGGGCCGGCTGACCTACGAGCAGTACGTC.

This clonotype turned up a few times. The CDR3 region has the DNA TGTGCCAGCAGCTTAGCGGGACAAGGGGAGCTGTTTTTT. It is translated as CASSLAGQGELFF. The chain is built from TRBV7-6 and TRBJ2-2; TRBD1 is a possible D gene (6 bases). CDR3 length: 13 amino acids. Per germline, CDR1 SGHVS and CDR2 FNYEAQ. V was cut by 0 bases and J by 8 bases, with 7 bases left in between.

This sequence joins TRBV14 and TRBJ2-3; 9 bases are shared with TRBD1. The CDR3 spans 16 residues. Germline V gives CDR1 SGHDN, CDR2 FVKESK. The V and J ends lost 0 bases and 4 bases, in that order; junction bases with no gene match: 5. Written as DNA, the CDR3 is TGTGCCAGCAGCCAAGATCTGGGACAGGGCCCAGATACGCAGTATTTT. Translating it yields CASSQDLGQGPDTQYF.

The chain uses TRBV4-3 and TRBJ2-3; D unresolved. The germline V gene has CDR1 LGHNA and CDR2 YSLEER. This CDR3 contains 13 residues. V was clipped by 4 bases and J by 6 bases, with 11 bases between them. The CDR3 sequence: CASSLQTTDTQYF. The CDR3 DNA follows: TGCGCCAGCAGCCTACAGACGACGGATACGCAGTATTTT.

The CDR3 region is CASSSSNYGYTF. The CDR3 nucleotides read TGTGCCAGCAGCTCCTCTAACTATGGCTACACCTTC. This chain links TRBV7-2 with TRBJ1-2; no reliable D call. Trimming cost V 4 bases and J 0 bases, with 3 bases left between them. The CDR3 consists of 12 residues. The germline V gene encodes CDR1 SGHTA and CDR2 FQGNSA.

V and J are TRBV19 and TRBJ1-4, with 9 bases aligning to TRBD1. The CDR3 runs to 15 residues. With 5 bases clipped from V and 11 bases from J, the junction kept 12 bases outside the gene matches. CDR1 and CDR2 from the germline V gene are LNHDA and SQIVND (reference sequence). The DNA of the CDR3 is TGTGCCAGTAGTTTACAGGGGGCTACTCGTCGGAAACTGTTTTTT. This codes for CASSLQGATRRKLFF.

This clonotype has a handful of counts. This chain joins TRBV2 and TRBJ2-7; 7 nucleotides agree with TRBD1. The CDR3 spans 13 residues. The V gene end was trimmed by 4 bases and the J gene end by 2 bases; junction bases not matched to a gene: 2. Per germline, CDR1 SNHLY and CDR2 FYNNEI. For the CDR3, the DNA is TGTGCCAGCAGTGGGGACAGAGCCTACGAGCAGTACGTC. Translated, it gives CASSGDRAYEQYV.

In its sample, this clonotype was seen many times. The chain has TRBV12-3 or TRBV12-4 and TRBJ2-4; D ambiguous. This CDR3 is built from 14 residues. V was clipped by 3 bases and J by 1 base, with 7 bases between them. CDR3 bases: TGTGCCAGCAGTTTGAACGGGGCCAAAAACATTCAGTACTTC. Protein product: CASSLNGAKNIQYF.

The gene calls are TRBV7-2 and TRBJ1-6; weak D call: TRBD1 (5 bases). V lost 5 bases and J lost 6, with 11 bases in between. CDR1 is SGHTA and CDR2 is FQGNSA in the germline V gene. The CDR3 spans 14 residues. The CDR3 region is CASSMTATNSPLHF. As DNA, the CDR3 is TGTGCCAGCAGCATGACAGCTACTAATTCACCCCTCCACTTT.

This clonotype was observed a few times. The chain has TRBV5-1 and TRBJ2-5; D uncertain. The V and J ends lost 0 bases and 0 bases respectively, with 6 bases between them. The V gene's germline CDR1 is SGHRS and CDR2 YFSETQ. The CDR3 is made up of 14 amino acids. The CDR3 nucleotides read TGCGCCAGCAGCTTGGTTTCTTACCAAGAGACCCAGTACTTC. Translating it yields CASSLVSYQETQYF.

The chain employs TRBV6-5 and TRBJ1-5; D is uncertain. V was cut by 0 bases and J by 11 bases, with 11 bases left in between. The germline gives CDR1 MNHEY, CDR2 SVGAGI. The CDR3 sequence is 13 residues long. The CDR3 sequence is CASSYSAGRTQHF. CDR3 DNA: TGTGCCAGCAGTTACTCGGCAGGTCGGACCCAGCATTTT.

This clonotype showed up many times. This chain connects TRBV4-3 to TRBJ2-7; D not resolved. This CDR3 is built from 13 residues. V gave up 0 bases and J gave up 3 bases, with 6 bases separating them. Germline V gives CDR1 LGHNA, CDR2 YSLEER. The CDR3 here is CASSQEVGYEQYV. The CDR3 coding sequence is TGCGCCAGCAGCCAAGAAGTTGGCTACGAGCAGTACGTC.

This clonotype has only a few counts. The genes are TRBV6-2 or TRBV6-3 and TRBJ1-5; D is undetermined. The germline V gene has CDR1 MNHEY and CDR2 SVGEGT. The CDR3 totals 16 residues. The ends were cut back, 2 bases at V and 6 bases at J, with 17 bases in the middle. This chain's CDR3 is CASSYTRPPGGQPQHF. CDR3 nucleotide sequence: TGTGCCAGCAGTTACACTAGGCCCCCAGGCGGTCAGCCCCAGCATTTT.

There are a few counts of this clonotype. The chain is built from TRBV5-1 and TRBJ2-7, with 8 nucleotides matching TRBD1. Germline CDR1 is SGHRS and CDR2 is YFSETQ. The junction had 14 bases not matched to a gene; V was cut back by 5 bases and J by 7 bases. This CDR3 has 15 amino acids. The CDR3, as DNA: TGCGCCAGCAGGGAAAACAGGGGGTATTTGGTGGAGCAGTACTTC. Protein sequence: CASRENRGYLVEQYF.

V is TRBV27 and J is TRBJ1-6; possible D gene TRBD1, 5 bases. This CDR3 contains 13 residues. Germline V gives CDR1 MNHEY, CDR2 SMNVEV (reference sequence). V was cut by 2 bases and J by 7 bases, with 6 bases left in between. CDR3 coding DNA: TGTGCCAGCAGTTTAGGGGGAAATTCACCCCTCCACTTT. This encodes CASSLGGNSPLHF.

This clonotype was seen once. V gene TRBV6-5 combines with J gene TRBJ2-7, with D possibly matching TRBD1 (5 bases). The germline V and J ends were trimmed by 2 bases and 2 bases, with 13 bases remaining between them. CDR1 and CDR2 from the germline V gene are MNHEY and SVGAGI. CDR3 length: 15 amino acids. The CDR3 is CASSYGQGIPYEQYF. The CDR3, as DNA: TGTGCCAGCAGTTACGGGCAGGGAATCCCCTACGAGCAGTACTTC.

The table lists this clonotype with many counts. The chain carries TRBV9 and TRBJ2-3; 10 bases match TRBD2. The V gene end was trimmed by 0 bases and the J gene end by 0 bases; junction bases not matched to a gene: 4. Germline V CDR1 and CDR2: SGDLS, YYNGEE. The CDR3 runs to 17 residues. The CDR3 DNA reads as TGTGCCAGCAGCGTAGGACTAGCGGGTGGGAGCACAGATACGCAGTATTTT. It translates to CASSVGLAGGSTDTQYF.

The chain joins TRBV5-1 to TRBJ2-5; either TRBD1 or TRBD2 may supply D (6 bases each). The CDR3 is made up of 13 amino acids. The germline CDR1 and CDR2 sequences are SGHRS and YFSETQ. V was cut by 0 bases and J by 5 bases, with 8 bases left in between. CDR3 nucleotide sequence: TGCGCCAGCAGCTTGGAAGGGGGGGAGACCCAGTACTTC. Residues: CASSLEGGETQYF.